One and the same sample provided the 27 T cell receptor beta chains below, sequenced in a study of breast tumors, draining lymph nodes, adjacent tissues (dated by TCRdb to about 2016). To prepare the library, multiplex PCR was applied. The data were produced on an Illumina HiSeq 2000. TCRdb's own reprocessing of the public reads used fastp at Q25 and MiXCR and kept productive beta chains. Each CDR3 protein gets just one entry, which takes the most common genes and DNA from the rows behind it. In this sample the table shows 85,000 to 130,000 distinct CDR3 sequences, around 30% of which occur a single time. Of the sample, 4.5% to 7% is held by the ten largest clones. Lymph node samples came from the axillary draining lymph nodes of breast cancer patients. What was sequenced was axillary lymph node tissue. These receptor sequences come from a female donor with breast cancer. Some clones in this sample may be carry-over from other donors' samples.

This clonotype was recorded once. A much larger clone sits a single nucleotide away, making a read error possible. The V and J genes are TRBV6-1 and TRBJ2-1; D is possibly TRBD1 (6 bases). Trimming left V 5 bases short and J 4 bases short, with 15 bases between. The CDR3 contains 15 residues. The germline gives CDR1 MNHNS, CDR2 SASEGT. CDR3 nucleotides: TGTGCCAGCAGTCACAGGGCCTACCTATACAATGAGCAGTTCTTC. Its translation is CASSHRAYLYNEQFF.

This clonotype occurred many times. This chain links TRBV29-1 with TRBJ2-7, with TRBD1 as a possible D gene (6 bases). Germline V lookup: CDR1 SQVTM, CDR2 ANQGSEA. This CDR3 is built from 12 residues. V lost 4 bases, J lost 3 bases, and 10 bases lay in between. CDR3 loop: CSVGRTVYEQYF. CDR3 nucleotides: TGCAGCGTTGGTAGGACAGTCTACGAGCAGTACTTC.

The table lists this clonotype with many counts. The chain links TRBV6-1 to TRBJ1-4; a possible D gene is TRBD1 (6 bases). Per germline, CDR1 MNHNS and CDR2 SASEGT. The ends were cut back, 0 bases at V and 0 bases at J, with 8 bases in the middle. The CDR3 contains 16 residues. The CDR3 sequence: CASSEAGTPTNEKLFF. In DNA, the CDR3 is TGTGCCAGCAGTGAAGCCGGGACACCAACTAATGAAAAACTGTTTTTT.

This clonotype has just one count. The rearrangement uses TRBV13 and TRBJ1-1, with D hard to call. The V end was cut by 5 bases, the J end by 5 bases, with 18 bases between. The CDR3 runs 15 residues. Germline V gene data show CDR1 as PRHDT and CDR2 as FYEKMQ (reference sequence). CDR3 coding DNA: TGTGCCAGCAGCCCCAATCGGGGAGGAACTACTGAAGCTTTCTTT. Its translation is CASSPNRGGTTEAFF. Complete variable domain (other parts from reference TRBV13 and TRBJ1-1): AAGVIQSPRHLIKEKRETATLKCYPIPRHDTVYWYQQGPGQDPQFLISFYEKMQSDKGSIPDRFSAQQFSDYHSELNMSSLELGDSALYFCASSPNRGGTTEAFFGQGTRLTVV.

This clonotype was seen only a few times. The J gene is TRBJ1-5, the V gene TRBV28, with 7 bases that match TRBD1. CDR3 length equals 15 residues. The germline gives CDR1 MDHEN, CDR2 SYDVKM. The CDR3 region has the DNA TGTGCAGCGCGGAGGGGGCTATCGAGCAATCAGCCCCAGCATTTT. It is translated as CAARRGLSSNQPQHF.

This clonotype was recorded at least ten times. The V gene is TRBV3-1, the J gene TRBJ2-6, with D tentatively TRBD1 or TRBD2 (5 bases each). The V gene's germline CDR1 is LGHDT and CDR2 YNNKEL (reference sequence). This CDR3 comprises 15 residues. Trimming stripped 4 bases from V and 4 bases from J, with 11 bases between. For the CDR3, the DNA is TGTGCCAGCAGCCCCCGAGGGGCCGGGGCCAACGTCCTGACTTTC. Translation gives CASSPRGAGANVLTF.

Ten or more counts support this clonotype. The gene calls are TRBV20-1 and TRBJ1-2, with a tentative D call TRBD1 (6 bases). CDR3 length: 12 residues. Per the germline V gene, CDR1 is DFQATT and CDR2 is SNEGSKA (reference sequence). In DNA form, the CDR3 reads TGCAAGCTAGCGGGGGGCAACTATGGCTACACCTTC. This sequence encodes CKLAGGNYGYTF.

This clonotype occurred many times. The gene calls are TRBV9 and TRBJ2-1; TRBD2 is a possible D gene (6 bases). The CDR3 consists of 15 residues. Germline V gene lookup returns CDR1 SGDLS and CDR2 YYNGEE. V shed 0 bases and J shed 5 bases, with 12 bases lying between them. CDR3 DNA: TGTGCCAGCAGCGTAGCGGGAGCAAAAAACAATGAGCAGTTCTTC. This sequence encodes CASSVAGAKNNEQFF.

The rearrangement uses TRBV2 and TRBJ2-7; weak D call: TRBD2 (5 bases). The germline CDR1 and CDR2 sequences are SNHLY and FYNNEI. Deletions cut 6 bases from V and 0 bases from J, with 15 bases between. This CDR3 spans 15 amino acids. CDR3 sequence (DNA): TGTGCCAGCAGCGCCTACAGCGGCCCCTCCTACGAGCAGTACTTC. As protein: CASSAYSGPSYEQYF.

This clonotype has ten or more counts. This chain joins TRBV10-3 and TRBJ1-2, with TRBD1 matching over 7 bases. Germline CDR1 reads ENHRY; CDR2 reads SYGVKD. The CDR3 has 12 residues. Unmatched junction bases numbered 8, after V lost 10 bases and J lost 6 bases. The CDR3 loop reads CATQPGGNGYTF. The CDR3 DNA reads TGTGCCACCCAGCCAGGGGGGAATGGCTACACCTTC.

This clonotype has a count of ten or more. This chain joins TRBV15 and TRBJ2-7; maybe TRBD2 (5 bases). CDR3 length equals 13 residues. CDR1 and CDR2 from the germline V gene are LNHNV and YYDKDF (reference sequence). Trimming stripped 4 bases from V and 2 bases from J, with 9 bases between. The CDR3 region is CATSTLAAYEQYF. Written as DNA, the CDR3 is TGTGCCACCAGCACCCTAGCAGCCTACGAGCAGTACTTC. Full variable domain (missing parts from reference TRBV15 and TRBJ2-7): DAMVIQNPRYQVTQFGKPVTLSCSQTLNHNVMYWYQQKSSQAPKLLFHYYDKDFNNEADTPDNFQSRRPNTSFCFLDIRSPGLGDTAMYLCATSTLAAYEQYFGPGTRLTVT.

This clonotype was seen repeatedly, ten times or more. The junction does not match germline at one end; this may be a read error. This chain uses TRBV6-6 with TRBJ1-4, with no clear D. CDR1 and CDR2 (germline): MNHNY, SVGAGI (reference sequence). This CDR3 is built from 13 residues. The CDR3 region is CASSYSTNEKLFF. DNA of the CDR3: TGTGCCAGCAGTTACTCAACCAATGAAAAACTGTTTTTT.

This clonotype was counted many times. The V gene is TRBV12-5, the J gene TRBJ2-1, with D unclear. Looked up from germline, CDR1 is LGHNT and CDR2 is FRNRAP. The CDR3 loop spans 12 amino acids. V lost 1 base and J lost 7, with 5 bases in between. This CDR3 is CASGLEWNEQFF. CDR3 coding DNA: TGTGCTAGTGGTTTGGAATGGAATGAGCAGTTCTTC.

This clonotype was detected only a few times. The chain joins TRBV20-1 to TRBJ2-5; 8 bases map to TRBD2. Germline-derived CDR1 and CDR2 are DFQATT and SNEGSKA (reference sequence). V lost 2 bases, J lost 5 bases, and 4 bases stayed unmatched. CDR3 size: 13 residues. The CDR3 loop is CSARRRGGETQYF. CDR3 DNA: TGCAGTGCTAGACGCCGGGGGGGGGAGACCCAGTACTTC.

V is TRBV20-1 and J is TRBJ2-5; D possibly matches TRBD1 or TRBD2 (7 bases each). The CDR3 sequence is 14 residues long. CDR1 and CDR2 (germline): DFQATT, SNEGSKA (reference sequence). Trimming removed 4 bases from V and 11 bases from J, with 23 bases in between. The DNA of the CDR3 is TGCAGTGCTATTCCCGGGACAGCGCGGGGGACTCAGTACTTC. The encoded protein is CSAIPGTARGTQYF.

This clonotype was picked up a small number of times. This may come from a read error, since a much larger clone is one base off. CDR3 in DNA: TGTGCCAGCAGCCCGGGACAGGCGCGCACAGATACGCAGTATTTT. Protein sequence: CASSPGQARTDTQYF. This chain connects TRBV5-6 to TRBJ2-3; 8 nucleotides align to TRBD1. The CDR3 contains 15 residues. With V trimmed by 4 bases and J by 1 base, 5 bases remained unmatched. Germline loops: CDR1 SGHDT, CDR2 YYEEEE.

This clonotype was seen just once. V and J are TRBV7-9 and TRBJ1-6, with TRBD1 identical over 12 bases. Unmatched junction bases numbered 10, after V lost 6 bases and J lost 7 bases. Germline lookup yields CDR1 SEHNR and CDR2 FQNEAQ (reference sequence). The CDR3 contains 17 residues. CDR3 protein: CASRNTGTGGRNSPLHF. The CDR3 bases are TGTGCCAGCAGGAATACCGGGACAGGGGGCCGAAATTCACCCCTCCACTTT.

The V call is TRBV4-2, the J call TRBJ1-4, with 7 bases fitting TRBD1. Trimming took 0 bases from V and 0 from J; bases not matched to a gene: 1. CDR3 length: 16 amino acids. Germline V gene sequence: CDR1 LGHNA, CDR2 YNFKEQ. Here the CDR3 DNA reads TGTGCCAGCAGCCAAGACGGACAGGCAACTAATGAAAAACTGTTTTTT. Encoded protein: CASSQDGQATNEKLFF.

This clonotype was detected many times. V and J are TRBV19 and TRBJ1-5, with D possibly matching TRBD1 (5 bases). Trimming took off 3 bases at V and 0 bases at J, with 12 bases between the two ends. CDR3 length: 16 amino acids. The V gene's germline CDR1 is LNHDA and CDR2 SQIVND (reference sequence). The CDR3 region is CASSMAGADSNQPQHF. The CDR3, as DNA: TGTGCCAGTAGTATGGCCGGGGCGGATAGCAATCAGCCCCAGCATTTT.

This chain joins TRBV11-2 and TRBJ1-2; 11 nucleotides line up with TRBD1. The V segment lost 3 bases and the J segment 6 bases; nucleotides outside the gene matches: 12. The germline V gene encodes CDR1 SGHAT and CDR2 FQNNGV. The CDR3 spans 17 residues. Here the CDR3 DNA reads TGTGCCAGCAGCTTCTCCGGGACAGGGGGTATAAGGGATGGCTACACCTTC. Its protein product is CASSFSGTGGIRDGYTF.

In the case of this clonotype: One base away lies a much larger clone, so this may be a sequencing read error. The chain combines TRBV20-1 with TRBJ1-2; D not resolved. The CDR3 loop spans 14 amino acids. Per the germline V gene, CDR1 is DFQATT and CDR2 is SNEGSKA (reference sequence). The CDR3 DNA is TGCAGTGCTAGAGGACGGCTAACTAACTCTGGCTACACCTTC. Its protein is CSARGRLTNSGYTF.

This clonotype was observed at least ten times. The junction and the germline gene differ at one end; a read error may be behind it. The V gene is TRBV7-9, the J gene TRBJ1-2; TRBD1 agrees at 8 bases. Germline V gene data show CDR1 as SEHNR and CDR2 as FQNEAQ (reference sequence). The CDR3 length is 15 residues. The CDR3 sequence is CASSLYSQGAYGYPF. CDR3 in DNA: TGTGCCAGCAGCTTGTACTCTCAGGGGGCCTATGGCTACCCCTTC.

A word on this clonotype: With a much larger clone just one base away, this may be a read error. No conserved phenylalanine or tryptophan ends this CDR3, so it is likely a read error. The DNA is omitted, as the CDR3 cannot be located on it reliably, and the CDR3 follows TCRdb's listing. The chain recombines TRBV20-1 with TRBJ2-5. The V gene's germline CDR1 is DFQATT and CDR2 SNEGSKA (reference sequence). A total of 11 residues make up the CDR3, ends included. The CDR3: CSARDLETQSL.

The gene calls are TRBV12-3 or TRBV12-4 and TRBJ1-2; the match to TRBD1 covers 10 bases. The length of the CDR3 is 15 residues. J was trimmed by 5 bases and V by 7 bases; bases with no gene match: 10. This CDR3 is CASNLDRGPTYGYTF. The CDR3 nucleotides read TGTGCCAGCAACCTAGACAGGGGGCCCACTTATGGCTACACCTTC.

J is TRBJ2-7 and V is TRBV7-2; D ambiguous. Germline V gene lookup returns CDR1 SGHTA and CDR2 FQGNSA. The CDR3 is 12 amino acids. The CDR3 reads CASSPDRYEQHV. CDR3 sequence (DNA): TGTGCCAGCAGCCCGGACCGTTACGAGCAGCACGTC.

This clonotype was recorded many times. The CDR3 nucleotides are TGCGCCAGCTCCCCAGCCTTTAATGAAAAACTGTTTTTT. It yields the protein CASSPAFNEKLFF. This chain links TRBV5-1 with TRBJ1-4; D call uncertain. In germline, CDR1 is SGHRS, CDR2 YFSETQ. The CDR3 covers 13 residues. The V end was cut by 7 bases, the J end by 4 bases, with 11 bases between.

By share, this clonotype ranks as medium-sized. The chain links TRBV5-4 to TRBJ2-7, with D uncertain. The V and J ends lost 5 bases and 0 bases respectively, with 18 bases between them. CDR1 SGHNT and CDR2 YYREEE come from the germline V gene (reference sequence). This CDR3 has 16 residues. The CDR3, as DNA: TGTGCCAGCAGTATAGAGCAGGACGCAAGCTCCTACGAGCAGTACTTC. It yields the protein CASSIEQDASSYEQYF.